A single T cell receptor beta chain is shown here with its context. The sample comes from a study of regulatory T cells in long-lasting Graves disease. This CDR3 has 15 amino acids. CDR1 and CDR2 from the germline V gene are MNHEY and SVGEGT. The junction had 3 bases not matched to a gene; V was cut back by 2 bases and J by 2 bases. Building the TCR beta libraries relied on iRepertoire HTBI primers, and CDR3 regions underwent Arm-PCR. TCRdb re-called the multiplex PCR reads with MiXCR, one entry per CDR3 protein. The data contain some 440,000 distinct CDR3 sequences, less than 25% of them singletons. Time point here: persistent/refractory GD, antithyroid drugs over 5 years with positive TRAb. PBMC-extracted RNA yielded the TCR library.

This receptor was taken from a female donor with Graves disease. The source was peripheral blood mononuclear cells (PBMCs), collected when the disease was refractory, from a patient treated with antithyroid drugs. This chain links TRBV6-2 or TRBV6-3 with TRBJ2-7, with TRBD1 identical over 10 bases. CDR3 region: CASSYGDRGTYEQYF. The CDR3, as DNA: TGTGCCAGCAGTTACGGGGACAGGGGAACCTACGAGCAGTACTTC.